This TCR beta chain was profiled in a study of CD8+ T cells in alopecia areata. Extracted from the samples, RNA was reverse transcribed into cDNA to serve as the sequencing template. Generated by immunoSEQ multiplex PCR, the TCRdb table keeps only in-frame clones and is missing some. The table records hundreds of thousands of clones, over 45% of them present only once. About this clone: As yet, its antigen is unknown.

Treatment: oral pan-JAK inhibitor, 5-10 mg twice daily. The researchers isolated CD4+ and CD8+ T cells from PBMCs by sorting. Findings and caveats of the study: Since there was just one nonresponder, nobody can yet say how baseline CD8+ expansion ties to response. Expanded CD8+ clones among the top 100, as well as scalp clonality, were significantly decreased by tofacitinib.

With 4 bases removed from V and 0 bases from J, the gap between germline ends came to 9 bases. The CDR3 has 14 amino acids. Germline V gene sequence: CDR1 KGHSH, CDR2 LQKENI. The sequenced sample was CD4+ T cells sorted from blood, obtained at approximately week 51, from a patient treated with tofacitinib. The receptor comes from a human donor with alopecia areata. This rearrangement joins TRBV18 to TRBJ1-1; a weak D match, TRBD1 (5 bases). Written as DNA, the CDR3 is TGTGCCAGCTCACGGGACCGCATGAACACTGAAGCTTTCTTT. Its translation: CASSRDRMNTEAFF.